A selection of T cell receptor beta chains follows, all from one sample in a study of shared clonotypes between healthy human individuals. Data came from immunoSEQ multiplex PCR; TCRdb stores just in-frame clones and leaves some out. Among 2 million to 2.5 million clones listed, approximately 93% were seen once. The specimen was naive CD4+ T cells from PBMCs. Receptors were obtained from a young man in good health. Some clones in this sample may be carry-over from other donors' samples. Each CDR3 is given with its conserved first and last residue. The order of the fields is J gene, D gene, clone size, V gene, CDR3 DNA, CDR3 protein. D genes are given only for firm matches. A clone size is listed for some rows: how often the clone was seen (once, few, many), or a class if it is expanded.

J gene: TRBJ1-5
D gene: TRBD1
clone size: .
V gene: TRBV6-1
CDR3 DNA: TGTGCCAGCAGTGCCACCGCGGGACAGGGTCGCAATCAGCCCCAGCATTTT
CDR3 protein: CASSATAGQGRNQPQHF

J gene: TRBJ2-7
D gene: .
clone size: .
V gene: TRBV6-1
CDR3 DNA: TGTGCCAGCAGTGAAAGCCTCCTAAACCCCTACGAGCAGTACTTC
CDR3 protein: CASSESLLNPYEQYF

J gene: TRBJ1-1
D gene: .
clone size: once
V gene: TRBV7-9
CDR3 DNA: TGTGCCAGCAGCTACCCTTTGGACCCACGGCGGACTGAAGCTTTCTTT
CDR3 protein: CASSYPLDPRRTEAFF

J gene: TRBJ1-1
D gene: .
clone size: .
V gene: TRBV19
CDR3 DNA: TGTGCCAGTAGTACCAGGACAGCTGAAGCTTTCTTT
CDR3 protein: CASSTRTAEAFF

J gene: TRBJ1-1
D gene: .
clone size: .
V gene: TRBV2
CDR3 DNA: TGTGCCAGCAGTCGACAGACTCCGAACACTGAAGCTTTCTTT
CDR3 protein: CASSRQTPNTEAFF

J gene: TRBJ2-2
D gene: TRBD2
clone size: few
V gene: TRBV14
CDR3 DNA: TGTGCCAGCAGCCAAGATCGTCGTTGGCTAGCGGGAGGGTCCGGGGAGCTGTTTTTT
CDR3 protein: CASSQDRRWLAGGSGELFF

J gene: TRBJ2-1
D gene: .
clone size: .
V gene: TRBV5-8
CDR3 DNA: TGTGCCAGCAGCCCCTTAGATGAGCAGTTCTTC
CDR3 protein: CASSPLDEQFF

J gene: TRBJ1-2
D gene: .
clone size: .
V gene: TRBV4-1
CDR3 DNA: TGCGCCAGCAGCCAAGGACAGGGCTACACCTTC
CDR3 protein: CASSQGQGYTF

J gene: TRBJ2-1
D gene: .
clone size: .
V gene: TRBV28
CDR3 DNA: TGTGCCAGCAGTCGGAGCTCCTACAATGAGCAGTTCTTC
CDR3 protein: CASSRSSYNEQFF

J gene: TRBJ2-2
D gene: .
clone size: .
V gene: TRBV6-1
CDR3 DNA: TGTGCCAGCAGTGAAGAAGGGGGTTCCACCGGGGAGCTGTTTTTT
CDR3 protein: CASSEEGGSTGELFF

J gene: TRBJ1-5
D gene: .
clone size: .
V gene: TRBV6-1
CDR3 DNA: TGTGCCAGCAGTGATCGATTCGGACAGCTCAATCAGCCCCAGCATTTT
CDR3 protein: CASSDRFGQLNQPQHF

J gene: TRBJ2-6
D gene: .
clone size: .
V gene: TRBV30
CDR3 DNA: TGTGCCTGGAGACTAGGGAGGGGGACGGCTCCGCCTGGGGCCAACGTCCTGACTTTC
CDR3 protein: CAWRLGRGTAPPGANVLTF

J gene: TRBJ1-2
D gene: .
clone size: .
V gene: TRBV7-2
CDR3 DNA: TGTGCCAGCAGCTCAAGCTTAGGGCCAGGCTATGGCTACACCTTC
CDR3 protein: CASSSSLGPGYGYTF

J gene: TRBJ1-2
D gene: .
clone size: .
V gene: TRBV5-1
CDR3 DNA: TGCGCCAGCAGCTTGGAAGACTATGGCTACACCTTC
CDR3 protein: CASSLEDYGYTF

J gene: TRBJ2-7
D gene: .
clone size: .
V gene: TRBV29-1
CDR3 DNA: TGCAGCGTTGGGTCCGGGGGTGGCTACGAGCAGTACTTC
CDR3 protein: CSVGSGGGYEQYF

J gene: TRBJ2-3
D gene: .
clone size: .
V gene: TRBV6-4
CDR3 DNA: TGTGCCAGCAGTGAAGCGTCCCAAGATACGCAGTATTTT
CDR3 protein: CASSEASQDTQYF

J gene: TRBJ2-1
D gene: .
clone size: .
V gene: TRBV11-3
CDR3 DNA: TGTGCCAGCAGCCCAGTAGGGAGCCCCGAGCAGTTCTTC
CDR3 protein: CASSPVGSPEQFF

J gene: TRBJ1-5
D gene: .
clone size: .
V gene: TRBV7-9
CDR3 DNA: TGTGCCAGCAGCCATGGGACGGCCTATAGCAATCAGCCCCAGCATTTT
CDR3 protein: CASSHGTAYSNQPQHF

J gene: TRBJ2-2
D gene: TRBD2
clone size: .
V gene: TRBV5-1
CDR3 DNA: TGCGCCAGCAGCTTGACGACTAGCGGGAGAGGCGGGGAGCTGTTTTTT
CDR3 protein: CASSLTTSGRGGELFF

J gene: TRBJ2-7
D gene: TRBD2
clone size: .
V gene: TRBV7-9
CDR3 DNA: TGTGCCAGCCTCTCTAGCGGTGGCTACGAGCAGTACTTC
CDR3 protein: CASLSSGGYEQYF

J gene: TRBJ2-3
D gene: .
clone size: .
V gene: TRBV7-6
CDR3 DNA: TGTGCCAGCAGCAACCGGGGCGACGCAGATACGCAGTATTTT
CDR3 protein: CASSNRGDADTQYF

J gene: TRBJ1-2
D gene: .
clone size: .
V gene: TRBV30
CDR3 DNA: TGTGCCTGGAGTCCGAGGTGGGACTATGGCTACACCTTC
CDR3 protein: CAWSPRWDYGYTF

J gene: TRBJ1-3
D gene: .
clone size: .
V gene: TRBV6-6
CDR3 DNA: TGTGCCAGCAGCCAGGCATACACCATATATTTT
CDR3 protein: CASSQAYTIYF

J gene: TRBJ1-5
D gene: .
clone size: once
V gene: TRBV5-1
CDR3 DNA: TGCGCCAGCAGCTTAACAGGGCCCAATCAGCCCCAGCATTTT
CDR3 protein: CASSLTGPNQPQHF

J gene: TRBJ2-2
D gene: .
clone size: .
V gene: TRBV5-6
CDR3 DNA: TGTGCCAGCAGCTTGGGGGGGGTCGCCGGGGAGCTGTTTTTT
CDR3 protein: CASSLGGVAGELFF

J gene: TRBJ2-1
D gene: .
clone size: .
V gene: TRBV9
CDR3 DNA: TGTGCCAGCACGGCAGGGCCCCGCCTGACCTCCTACAATGAGCAGTTCTTC
CDR3 protein: CASTAGPRLTSYNEQFF

J gene: TRBJ2-1
D gene: .
clone size: .
V gene: TRBV5-1
CDR3 DNA: TGCGCCAGCAGCTTGGTAGACCGGGACAATGAGCAGTTCTTC
CDR3 protein: CASSLVDRDNEQFF

J gene: TRBJ1-1
D gene: TRBD1
clone size: .
V gene: TRBV5-1
CDR3 DNA: TGCGCCAGCAGCATCGGACAGGGGGACACTGAAGCTTTCTTT
CDR3 protein: CASSIGQGDTEAFF

J gene: TRBJ2-5
D gene: TRBD2
clone size: .
V gene: TRBV7-2
CDR3 DNA: TGTGCCAGCAGCTTCGCTAGCGGGAGGGGGACCCAGTACTTC
CDR3 protein: CASSFASGRGTQYF

J gene: TRBJ2-7
D gene: .
clone size: .
V gene: TRBV19
CDR3 DNA: TGTGCCAGTAGTCCTACGTACGAGCAGTACTTC
CDR3 protein: CASSPTYEQYF

J gene: TRBJ1-5
D gene: TRBD1
clone size: .
V gene: TRBV18
CDR3 DNA: TGTGCCAGCTCCCCGCTGGGGGACAGCGATCAGCCCCAGCATTTT
CDR3 protein: CASSPLGDSDQPQHF

J gene: TRBJ2-3
D gene: .
clone size: .
V gene: TRBV25-1
CDR3 DNA: TGTGCCAGCAGTGAACGTCCTAGCACAGATACGCAGTATTTT
CDR3 protein: CASSERPSTDTQYF

J gene: TRBJ2-1
D gene: TRBD2
clone size: .
V gene: TRBV4-2
CDR3 DNA: TGTGCCAGCAGCCAAGATCTAGGGCGGGAGGAGCAGTTCTTC
CDR3 protein: CASSQDLGREEQFF

J gene: TRBJ2-7
D gene: .
clone size: .
V gene: TRBV18
CDR3 DNA: TGTGCCAGCTCACCAGGGTCCGACCCAAGGGCCGAGCAGTACTTC
CDR3 protein: CASSPGSDPRAEQYF

J gene: TRBJ2-3
D gene: .
clone size: once
V gene: TRBV9
CDR3 DNA: TGTGCCAGCAGCGTACTTTCGGGCACAGATACGCAGTATTTT
CDR3 protein: CASSVLSGTDTQYF

J gene: TRBJ2-3
D gene: TRBD1
clone size: .
V gene: TRBV18
CDR3 DNA: TGTGCCAGCTCACCACTTGCGACAGGGAGTAGCACAGATACGCAGTATTTT
CDR3 protein: CASSPLATGSSTDTQYF

J gene: TRBJ2-1
D gene: TRBD2
clone size: .
V gene: TRBV30
CDR3 DNA: TGTGCCTGGAGCCCTCTAGCGGGAGGATACAATGAGCAGTTCTTC
CDR3 protein: CAWSPLAGGYNEQFF

J gene: TRBJ2-1
D gene: .
clone size: .
V gene: TRBV7-2
CDR3 DNA: TGTGCCAGCAGCTTGGGCCTTAGCTCCTACAATGAGCAGTTCTTC
CDR3 protein: CASSLGLSSYNEQFF

J gene: TRBJ2-7
D gene: .
clone size: .
V gene: TRBV7-2
CDR3 DNA: TGTGCCAGCAGCTTACGTTTAGCAGCCTACGAGCAGTACTTC
CDR3 protein: CASSLRLAAYEQYF